Listed below are T cell receptor beta chains from one sample, sequenced in a study of beta chain features in type 1 diabetes. TCRdb's table, derived via immunoSEQ multiplex PCR, lists solely in-frame clones and lacks some. The sample includes under 130,000 clones, under 30% of them seen just once. The sequencing sample was made of central memory CD4+ T cells from blood. These receptors came from a woman aged 18-35 years with type 1 diabetes. CDR3s include the opening cysteine and the closing phenylalanine or tryptophan. D genes are given only for firm matches. Rows give clone size only sometimes, using once, few, many, or a class for an expanded clone.

cdr3_aa,cdr3_nt,j_call,cdr3_length,clone_size,d_call,v_call
CASSQDLLRGTPPRAQHF,TGTGCCAGCAGCCAAGATCTTTTGCGGGGAACTCCTCCCCGGGCCCAGCATTTT,TRBJ1-5,18,NA,NA,TRBV14
CASSLNKGGEAFF,TGTGCCAGCAGCTTAAACAAGGGAGGTGAAGCTTTCTTT,TRBJ1-1,13,few,NA,TRBV7-3
CASGPLYLSYNEQFF,TGTGCTAGTGGTCCACTATACCTCTCCTACAATGAGCAGTTCTTC,TRBJ2-1,15,NA,NA,TRBV12-5
CASSPFRGEPQHF,TGTGCCAGCAGCCCCTTCAGGGGAGAGCCCCAGCATTTT,TRBJ1-5,13,NA,NA,TRBV28
CASSNPTREETQYF,TGTGCCAGCAGCAACCCGACTAGGGAAGAGACCCAGTACTTC,TRBJ2-5,14,NA,NA,TRBV7-9
CASSLAGGTDTQYF,TGTGCCAGCAGCCTGGCGGGGGGAACAGATACGCAGTATTTT,TRBJ2-3,14,NA,TRBD2,TRBV11-3
CAISAMLAEQETQYF,TGTGCCATCAGTGCGATGCTAGCGGAACAAGAGACCCAGTACTTC,TRBJ2-5,15,few,TRBD2,TRBV10-3
CASSEARRGFGFF,TGTGCCAGCAGTGAAGCGCGGAGGGGTTTCGGGTTCTTC,TRBJ2-1,13,few,NA,TRBV6-1
CASSPTTSEQFF,TGTGCCAGCTCACCAACAACTAGTGAGCAGTTCTTC,TRBJ2-1,12,NA,NA,TRBV18
CASSAFQGSYGYTF,TGTGCCAGCAGTGCCTTCCAGGGGAGCTATGGCTACACCTTC,TRBJ1-2,14,NA,NA,TRBV6-1
CASRLKWTSGNIQYF,TGTGCCAGCAGGTTAAAGTGGACTAGCGGAAACATTCAGTACTTC,TRBJ2-4,15,NA,TRBD2,TRBV27
CASSSQFDQPQHF,TGTGCCAGCAGCTCCCAATTTGATCAGCCCCAGCATTTT,TRBJ1-5,13,NA,NA,TRBV7-8
CAWSPQRGQGAMNTEAFF,TGTGCCTGGAGTCCGCAACGGGGACAGGGGGCTATGAACACTGAAGCTTTCTTT,TRBJ1-1,18,NA,TRBD1,TRBV30
CASSRRTSGSDEQYF,TGTGCCAGCAGCCGCAGGACTAGCGGGAGTGACGAGCAGTACTTC,TRBJ2-7,15,few,TRBD2,TRBV4-2
CASSQDRGLADTQYF,TGTGCCAGCAGTCAAGACAGGGGTCTTGCAGATACGCAGTATTTT,TRBJ2-3,15,few,TRBD1,TRBV2
CASKVGQGYEQYF,TGTGCCAGCAAGGTGGGACAGGGCTACGAGCAGTACTTC,TRBJ2-7,13,few,TRBD1,TRBV5-4
CASSFPTRGTTDYNEQFF,TGTGCCAGCAGCTTTCCAACAAGAGGGACTACCGATTACAATGAGCAGTTCTTC,TRBJ2-1,18,few,TRBD2,TRBV7-9
CASSLRTGSYNEQFF,TGTGCCAGCTCACTACGGACAGGCTCCTACAATGAGCAGTTCTTC,TRBJ2-1,15,NA,TRBD1,TRBV18
CATSRDLAANEQFF,TGTGCCACCAGCAGAGATCTAGCGGCCAATGAGCAGTTCTTC,TRBJ2-1,14,few,TRBD2,TRBV15
CASRGSGRNTGELFF,TGTGCCAGCAGGGGTAGCGGGAGGAACACCGGGGAGCTGTTTTTT,TRBJ2-2,15,NA,TRBD2,TRBV2
CASRAENSNQPQHF,TGTGCCAGCAGGGCAGAAAATAGCAATCAGCCCCAGCATTTT,TRBJ1-5,14,NA,NA,TRBV6-1
CASSRGQKNTEAFF,TGTGCCAGCAGCCGGGGACAAAAGAACACTGAAGCTTTCTTT,TRBJ1-1,14,NA,NA,TRBV25-1
CASSSGTVLQYF,TGTGCCAGCAGCTCCGGGACAGTCCTCCAGTACTTC,TRBJ2-7,12,NA,TRBD1,TRBV11-2
CASSFRAEGRGYTF,TGTGCCAGCAGCTTTCGCGCGGAGGGAAGAGGCTACACCTTC,TRBJ1-2,14,few,NA,TRBV5-4
CASSLGGGRGEQYF,TGTGCCAGCAGCTTAGGGGGGGGGCGAGGCGAGCAGTACTTC,TRBJ2-7,14,few,NA,TRBV7-9
CASTALGASSPDTQYF,TGTGCCAGCACCGCCCTGGGGGCTAGCTCACCAGATACGCAGTATTTT,TRBJ2-3,16,NA,NA,TRBV7-2
CASSPSSMTARYTF,TGTGCCAGCAGCCCCTCCTCTATGACAGCACGCTACACCTTC,TRBJ1-2,14,few,NA,TRBV7-9
CASSLAGHFQETQYF,TGTGCCAGCAGCTTAGCTGGACATTTCCAAGAGACCCAGTACTTC,TRBJ2-5,15,few,NA,TRBV7-2
CARQSSGTGELFF,TGTGCCAGACAATCCTCCGGCACCGGGGAGCTGTTTTTT,TRBJ2-2,13,few,NA,TRBV30
CASRPGTGERYGYTF,TGTGCCAGCAGACCTGGGACAGGGGAACGCTATGGCTACACCTTC,TRBJ1-2,15,few,TRBD1,TRBV6-5
CASSPGQSGTGELFF,TGTGCCAGCTCACCGGGACAATCGGGAACCGGGGAGCTGTTTTTT,TRBJ2-2,15,NA,NA,TRBV18
CASSPLTDSSGANVLTF,TGTGCCAGCAGCCCGCTAACAGATTCCTCTGGGGCCAACGTCCTGACTTTC,TRBJ2-6,17,NA,NA,TRBV14
CATGDGSGGGEQFF,TGCGCCACAGGCGACGGATCAGGGGGCGGTGAGCAGTTCTTC,TRBJ2-1,14,NA,TRBD1,TRBV5-1
CAIATGSGANVLTF,TGTGCCATTGCGACGGGCTCTGGGGCCAACGTCCTGACTTTC,TRBJ2-6,14,once,NA,TRBV6-6
CASHQQGTGNTGELFF,TGTGCCAGCCATCAACAGGGGACAGGGAACACCGGGGAGCTGTTTTTT,TRBJ2-2,16,few,TRBD1,TRBV19
CASRGGLSNQPQHF,TGTGCCAGCAGGGGAGGGTTGAGCAATCAGCCCCAGCATTTT,TRBJ1-5,14,NA,NA,TRBV2
CASSFGQSTDTQYF,TGTGCCAGCAGCTTTGGACAGAGCACAGATACGCAGTATTTT,TRBJ2-3,14,NA,NA,TRBV7-3
CASSYGLGSSYEQYF,TGTGCCAGCAGTTACGGACTAGGGAGCTCCTACGAGCAGTACTTC,TRBJ2-7,15,few,TRBD2,TRBV27
CASSLRLAGTNEQFF,TGTGCCAGCAGCTTGAGGCTAGCGGGGACCAATGAGCAGTTCTTC,TRBJ2-1,15,NA,TRBD2,TRBV5-6
CASSPTTQGARRTDTQYF,TGCGCCAGCAGCCCAACAACTCAGGGGGCGCGCCGTACAGATACGCAGTATTTT,TRBJ2-3,18,NA,TRBD1,TRBV4-3
CAISQREQVGTDTQYF,TGTGCCATCAGCCAGCGGGAGCAAGTCGGAACAGATACGCAGTATTTT,TRBJ2-3,16,few,TRBD2,TRBV10-3
CASSLRGKNEQFF,TGTGCCAGCAGCTTAAGGGGTAAGAATGAGCAGTTCTTC,TRBJ2-1,13,NA,NA,TRBV7-9
CASSNGQGGGQPQHF,TGTGCCAGCAGTAACGGACAGGGGGGGGGTCAGCCCCAGCATTTT,TRBJ1-5,15,NA,TRBD1,TRBV6-5
CASSESPYTGELFF,TGTGCCAGCAGTGAATCTCCCTACACCGGGGAGCTGTTTTTT,TRBJ2-2,14,few,NA,TRBV25-1
CASSVATRGNEKLFF,TGTGCCAGCAGCGTAGCTACGCGGGGGAATGAAAAACTGTTTTTT,TRBJ1-4,15,NA,NA,TRBV9
CASSFSGRWETQYF,TGTGCCAGCAGCTTCAGCGGGAGATGGGAGACCCAGTACTTC,TRBJ2-5,14,few,TRBD2,TRBV7-9
CASSAYHGDRTGNTIYF,TGTGCCAGCAGCGCATACCACGGGGACAGGACTGGAAACACCATATATTTT,TRBJ1-3,17,NA,TRBD1,TRBV7-8
CASSEGLEYNEQFF,TGTGCCAGCAGCGAAGGACTAGAGTACAATGAGCAGTTCTTC,TRBJ2-1,14,NA,TRBD2,TRBV7-2
CASSAPGAPSYNEQFF,TGTGCCAGCAGTGCGCCAGGGGCCCCTTCCTACAATGAGCAGTTCTTC,TRBJ2-1,16,NA,NA,TRBV25-1
CSVAGGGSSKNIQYF,TGCAGCGTTGCAGGGGGAGGTAGCTCCAAAAACATTCAGTACTTC,TRBJ2-4,15,few,NA,TRBV29-1
CASSLQGMDNEQFF,TGTGCCAGCAGCTTACAGGGTATGGACAATGAGCAGTTCTTC,TRBJ2-1,14,few,NA,TRBV7-2
CAWSAADTQYF,TGTGCCTGGAGCGCGGCAGATACGCAGTATTTT,TRBJ2-3,11,few,NA,TRBV30
CSVPKGGPETQYF,TGCAGCGTTCCCAAGGGGGGGCCGGAGACCCAGTACTTC,TRBJ2-5,13,many,NA,TRBV29-1
CAWSPTGGQPQHF,TGTGCCTGGAGTCCTACAGGGGGTCAGCCCCAGCATTTT,TRBJ1-5,13,few,TRBD1,TRBV30
CASSAIAGSYNEQFF,TGTGCCAGCAGCGCCATAGCGGGGTCATACAATGAGCAGTTCTTC,TRBJ2-1,15,few,TRBD2,TRBV13